Listed below are T cell receptor beta chains from one sample, sequenced in a study of glioma-infiltrating T cells after dendritic cell vaccination. Repertoires were generated with immunoSEQ multiplex PCR, while TCRdb's copy carries only in-frame clones and drops some. The sample lists around 21,000 clones, 79% occurring once. The sample consisted of blood, taken before dendritic cell vaccination. These receptors were taken from a human donor with glioblastoma. CDR3s include the opening cysteine and the closing phenylalanine or tryptophan. A D gene is named only where the DNA matches it firmly. For some rows the clone size is stated as once, few or many, or as a class when expanded; others skip it.

j_call v_call d_call clone_size cdr3_aa cdr3_nt
TRBJ2-7 TRBV6-5 TRBD2 NA CASSSLSGRSSEQYF TGTGCCAGCAGTTCCCTTAGCGGGAGGAGCTCCGAGCAGTACTTC
TRBJ2-1 TRBV4-3 TRBD1 NA CASSQEYGQGENEQFF TGCGCCAGCAGCCAAGAATACGGACAGGGGGAGAATGAGCAGTTCTTC
TRBJ1-5 TRBV7-9 TRBD1 NA CASSLVGTGGNQPQHF TGTGCCAGCAGCTTAGTGGGGACAGGAGGAAATCAGCCCCAGCATTTT
TRBJ2-1 TRBV28 TRBD2 NA CASSLTIGGGSYNEQFF TGTGCCAGCAGTTTAACGATTGGGGGGGGCTCCTACAATGAGCAGTTCTTC
TRBJ2-4 TRBV7-7 TRBD1 NA CASSSGQGNIQYF TGTGCCAGCAGCTCGGGACAGGGTAACATTCAGTACTTC
TRBJ2-7 TRBV5-4 NA NA CASSLNGYEQYF TGTGCCAGCAGCTTGAACGGCTACGAGCAGTACTTC
TRBJ2-6 TRBV25-1 NA once CASSEGGLWSGANVLTF TGTGCCAGCAGTGAGGGGGGACTTTGGTCTGGGGCCAACGTCCTGACTTTC
TRBJ1-5 TRBV23-1 TRBD1 NA CASSHPRDRERWCQPQHF TGCGCCAGCAGTCATCCCCGGGACAGGGAAAGATGGTGTCAGCCCCAGCATTTT
TRBJ2-1 TRBV29-1 NA NA CSVVSLPYNEQFF TGCAGCGTTGTGTCCCTACCTTACAATGAGCAGTTCTTC
TRBJ2-1 TRBV30 NA NA CAWSSWGDEQFF TGTGCCTGGAGTTCATGGGGAGATGAGCAGTTCTTC
TRBJ2-7 TRBV30 NA NA CAWSSRTIYYEQYF TGTGCCTGGAGTTCAAGGACAATTTACTACGAGCAGTACTTC
TRBJ2-7 TRBV19 TRBD2 NA CASSRSPSGGFYEQYF TGTGCCAGTAGTCGGTCCCCTAGCGGGGGTTTCTACGAGCAGTACTTC
TRBJ2-7 TRBV2 TRBD1 medium-sized CASSLTGEQEQYF TGTGCCAGCAGCCTAACAGGGGAGCAGGAGCAGTACTTC
TRBJ2-7 TRBV4-2 TRBD2 NA CASSQGFGRASGEQYF TGTGCCAGCAGCCAAGGATTTGGGAGGGCAAGTGGGGAGCAGTACTTC
TRBJ2-2 TRBV14 NA NA CASSQEDPGWDTGELFF TGTGCCAGCAGCCAAGAGGATCCAGGCTGGGACACCGGGGAGCTGTTTTTT
TRBJ2-1 TRBV7-6 TRBD2 NA CASSLEASGAQNEQFF TGTGCCAGCAGCTTAGAAGCTAGCGGGGCACAGAATGAGCAGTTCTTC
TRBJ1-1 TRBV9 TRBD1 few CASSVQGALNTEAFF TGTGCCAGCAGCGTTCAGGGGGCCCTGAACACTGAAGCTTTCTTT
TRBJ2-3 TRBV9 NA NA CASSPPSYYITDTQYF TGTGCCAGCAGCCCTCCTAGTTACTATATCACAGATACGCAGTATTTT
TRBJ2-7 TRBV29-1 TRBD2 NA CSVGGRSYEQYF TGCAGCGTTGGCGGGAGGAGCTACGAGCAGTACTTC
TRBJ2-1 TRBV14 TRBD2 NA CASSGAGNYNEQFF TGTGCCAGCAGCGGAGCGGGAAACTACAATGAGCAGTTCTTC
TRBJ1-1 TRBV27 TRBD1 NA CASSLSPGTGGPNTEAFF TGTGCCAGCAGTTTATCTCCGGGGACAGGGGGCCCGAACACTGAAGCTTTCTTT
TRBJ1-2 TRBV7-3 TRBD1 NA CASSPGTGHYGYTF TGTGCCAGCAGCCCTGGGACAGGGCACTATGGCTACACCTTC
TRBJ1-1 TRBV9 TRBD1 NA CASSERDATGGSWNTEAFF TGTGCCAGCAGCGAGCGGGACGCTACAGGGGGAAGCTGGAACACTGAAGCTTTCTTT
TRBJ1-3 TRBV5-1 TRBD1 few CASSTSGTGGNTIYF TGCGCCAGCAGCACCTCCGGGACAGGGGGAAACACCATATATTTT